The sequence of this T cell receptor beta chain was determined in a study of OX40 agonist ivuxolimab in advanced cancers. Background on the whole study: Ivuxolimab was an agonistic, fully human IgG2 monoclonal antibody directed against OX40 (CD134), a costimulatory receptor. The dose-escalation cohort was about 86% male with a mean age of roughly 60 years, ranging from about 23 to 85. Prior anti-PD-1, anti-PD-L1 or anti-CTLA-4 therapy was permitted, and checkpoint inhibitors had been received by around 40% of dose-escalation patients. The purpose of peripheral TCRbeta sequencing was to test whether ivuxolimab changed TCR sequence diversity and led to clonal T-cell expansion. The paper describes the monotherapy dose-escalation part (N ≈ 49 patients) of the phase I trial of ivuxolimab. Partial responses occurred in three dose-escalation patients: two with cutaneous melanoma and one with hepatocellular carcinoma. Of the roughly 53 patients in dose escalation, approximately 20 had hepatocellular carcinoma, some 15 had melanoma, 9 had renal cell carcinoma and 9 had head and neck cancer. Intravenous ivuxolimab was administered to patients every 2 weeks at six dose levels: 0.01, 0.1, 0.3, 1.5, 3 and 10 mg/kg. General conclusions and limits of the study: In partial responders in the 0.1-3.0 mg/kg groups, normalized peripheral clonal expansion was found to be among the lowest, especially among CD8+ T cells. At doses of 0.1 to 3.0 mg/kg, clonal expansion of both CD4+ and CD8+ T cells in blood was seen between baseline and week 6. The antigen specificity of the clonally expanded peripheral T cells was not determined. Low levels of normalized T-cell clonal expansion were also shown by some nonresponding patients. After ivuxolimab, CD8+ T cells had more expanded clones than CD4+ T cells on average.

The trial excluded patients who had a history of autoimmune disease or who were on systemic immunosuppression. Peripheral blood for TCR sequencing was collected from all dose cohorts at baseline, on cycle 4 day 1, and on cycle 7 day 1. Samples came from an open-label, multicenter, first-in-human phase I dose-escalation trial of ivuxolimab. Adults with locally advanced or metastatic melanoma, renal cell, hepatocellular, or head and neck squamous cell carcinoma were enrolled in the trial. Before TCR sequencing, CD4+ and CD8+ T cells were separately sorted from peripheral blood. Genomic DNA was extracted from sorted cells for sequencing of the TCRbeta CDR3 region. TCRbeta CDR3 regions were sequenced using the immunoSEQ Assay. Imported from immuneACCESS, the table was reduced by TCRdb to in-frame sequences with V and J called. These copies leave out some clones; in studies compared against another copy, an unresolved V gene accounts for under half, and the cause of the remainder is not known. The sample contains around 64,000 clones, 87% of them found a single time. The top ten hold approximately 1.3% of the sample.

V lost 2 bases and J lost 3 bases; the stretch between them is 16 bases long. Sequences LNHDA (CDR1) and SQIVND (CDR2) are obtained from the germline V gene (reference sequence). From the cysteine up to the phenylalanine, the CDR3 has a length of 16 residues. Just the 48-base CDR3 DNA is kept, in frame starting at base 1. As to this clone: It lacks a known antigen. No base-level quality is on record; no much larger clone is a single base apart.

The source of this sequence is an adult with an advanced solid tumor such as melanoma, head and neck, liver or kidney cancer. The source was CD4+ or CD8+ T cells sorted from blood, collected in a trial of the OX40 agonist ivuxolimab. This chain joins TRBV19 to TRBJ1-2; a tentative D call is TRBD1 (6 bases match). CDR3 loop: CASSIRQGIRHYGYTF. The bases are TGTGCCAGTAGTATACGGCAGGGGATAAGGCACTATGGCTACACCTTC.